Each of the 2 T cell receptor beta chains below was sequenced from the same sample in a study of T cells in Graves' hyperthyroidism and ophthalmopathy. The TCR beta CDR3 regions underwent amplification using RNA transcripts as the source. Initially, a first-round RT-PCR of the TCR CDR3 employed the HTBI primer set. In TCRdb, the multiplex PCR reads were re-called with MiXCR into one record per CDR3 protein. The sample lists about 680,000 distinct CDR3 sequences, around a third seen once, with approximately 31% in the top ten. The sample was blood. The receptors stem from a woman between 35 and 50 years old with Graves' hyperthyroidism.

This clonotype was picked up one time. The chain recombines TRBV5-1 with TRBJ2-7; 12 bases fit TRBD2. CDR3 length: 15 amino acids. Germline lookup yields CDR1 SGHRS and CDR2 YFSETQ. V lost 4 bases to trimming and J lost 8 bases; unmatched junction nucleotides: 10. CDR3 sequence: CASSPRTSGEGKQYF. The CDR3 DNA sequence: TGCGCCAGCAGCCCAAGGACTAGCGGGGAAGGCAAGCAGTACTTC. Full variable domain (remainder filled in from reference TRBV5-1 and TRBJ2-7): KAGVTQTPRYLIKTRGQQVTLSCSPISGHRSVSWYQQTPGQGLQFLFEYFSETQRNKGNFPGRFSGRQFSNSRSEMNVSTLELGDSALYLCASSPRTSGEGKQYFGPGTRLTVT.

The chain employs TRBV7-9 and TRBJ1-1, with 8 nucleotides matching TRBD1. CDR3 length: 15 residues. After removal of 3 bases from V and 4 bases from J, the junction contained 7 bases not matched to a gene. CDR1 SEHNR and CDR2 FQNEAQ come from the germline V gene (reference sequence). In nucleotides, the CDR3 is TGTGCCAGCAGCTTCCGACAGGGGTTAGGCACTGAAGCTTTCTTT. Translated, it gives CASSFRQGLGTEAFF.